A selection of T cell receptor beta chains follows, all from one sample in a study of shared clonotypes between healthy human individuals. The data were produced by immunoSEQ multiplex PCR, yet TCRdb's version contains in-frame clones alone and is incomplete. The sample shows roughly 1.5 million clones, approximately 98% of them seen only once. The sequencing input was naive CD4+ T cells sorted from blood. Source of these receptors: a man between 25 and 39 years old in good health. CDR3s include the opening cysteine and the closing phenylalanine or tryptophan. D genes are given only for firm matches.

.	TRBV6-5	TRBJ1-2	CASSYGRAPNYGYTF
TRBD1	TRBV28	TRBJ2-6	CASNLGTGSSGANVLTF
.	TRBV28	TRBJ2-2	CASQSPGRHTGELFF
.	TRBV10-3	TRBJ2-7	CAISGDFYEQYF
.	TRBV7-7	TRBJ2-5	CASSRDWRETQYF
.	TRBV9	TRBJ2-1	CASSSLAYNEQFF
TRBD1	TRBV30	TRBJ1-2	CAWSNPGTGLIYGYTF
TRBD2	TRBV6-6	TRBJ2-1	CASSTLAGAFDEQFF
.	TRBV28	TRBJ1-1	CASSPIRPRHTEAFF
.	TRBV5-1	TRBJ1-4	CASSFRVGDEKLFF
TRBD1	TRBV5-4	TRBJ2-2	CASSFGQGADTGELFF
.	TRBV6-5	TRBJ1-3	CASRENVENTIYF
TRBD2	TRBV30	TRBJ2-1	CAWSVGGSYNEQFF
TRBD1	TRBV19	TRBJ2-7	CASSIGDRGQFREQYF
.	TRBV5-8	TRBJ2-1	CASSWGAARTSRFEQFF
.	TRBV11-2	TRBJ1-5	CASSFRGGQPQHF
TRBD2	TRBV2	TRBJ2-1	CASSEEGTIPLRSYNEQFF
TRBD2	TRBV7-9	TRBJ2-1	CASAPGLAGRQFF
.	TRBV7-3	TRBJ1-1	CASTKLPGGNTEAFF
.	TRBV5-1	TRBJ2-5	CASSEQTGNQETQYF
TRBD2	TRBV5-1	TRBJ2-1	CASSEGTSGRPNEQFF
.	TRBV6-1	TRBJ2-3	CASSEGDGFTDTQYF
TRBD1	TRBV5-6	TRBJ2-4	CASSSQGFGGKENIQYF
TRBD1	TRBV6-1	TRBJ2-7	CASRGPGQEGEQYF
TRBD1	TRBV19	TRBJ1-5	CASSIWVGQGAQPQHF
.	TRBV6-1	TRBJ1-5	CASSGRGIMVKPQHF
.	TRBV4-3	TRBJ1-1	CASSQATGVSTEAFF
TRBD2	TRBV7-2	TRBJ2-7	CASSRPSTSGSRYEQYF
.	TRBV7-9	TRBJ2-5	CASTTGSETQYF
TRBD2	TRBV5-6	TRBJ2-2	CASSLWPAGAGELFF
.	TRBV7-6	TRBJ2-7	CASSLGGQSYEQYF
.	TRBV15	TRBJ2-7	CATSRAPGDEQYF
.	TRBV2	TRBJ2-5	CASSRAFQETQYF
.	TRBV4-1	TRBJ2-2	CASSPPGTANTGELFF
.	TRBV5-5	TRBJ1-4	CASSLGPPVGEKLFF
TRBD1	TRBV19	TRBJ2-1	CASSIGTGVRYNEQFF
TRBD1	TRBV4-1	TRBJ1-2	CASSHPTGARSGYTF
.	TRBV18	.	CASSPLGQSYEQYF
TRBD1	TRBV5-5	TRBJ2-5	CASSAPTGGDHGSRETQYF
TRBD2	TRBV5-4	TRBJ2-5	CASSLGLAGGQETQYF
TRBD1	TRBV7-6	TRBJ1-2	CASSSLARDRRRGDYGYTF
.	TRBV28	TRBJ2-5	CASSLPIRMETQYF
TRBD2	TRBV7-2	TRBJ2-5	CASSLVSSGVQETQYF
.	TRBV7-3	TRBJ2-7	CASSLGTGLEQYF
.	TRBV19	TRBJ1-5	CASSRRDTRNQPQHF
.	TRBV19	TRBJ1-1	CASMGRTEAFF
TRBD2	TRBV7-9	TRBJ2-1	CASSWGAGVRSEQFF
TRBD2	TRBV4-2	TRBJ2-3	CASSQDAMASGRVGTDTQYF
TRBD2	TRBV6-5	TRBJ2-7	CASKIAGASYEQYF
TRBD2	TRBV6-1	TRBJ2-1	CASNRAGSNEQFF
.	TRBV29-1	TRBJ2-1	CSVGRTNNEQFF
TRBD2	TRBV9	TRBJ2-6	CASSASLAGLSGANVLTF
.	TRBV10-2	TRBJ2-7	CASSVIRGDYEQYF
.	TRBV11-2	TRBJ2-7	CASSLSRIFVEQYF
.	TRBV27	TRBJ2-7	CASSPSGSGATFYEQYF
.	TRBV2	TRBJ2-5	CASSRIVQTQYF
TRBD1	TRBV6-1	TRBJ1-5	CASSDSQGDWPQHF
.	TRBV5-4	TRBJ2-2	CASSLVGKYDTGELFF
TRBD1	TRBV9	TRBJ2-2	CASSVRTGNTGELFF